This T cell receptor beta chain was sequenced for a study of naive and memory T cell subsets. Amplification of ligated cDNA took four PCR rounds with SP2 and nested alpha and beta constant primers. TCRdb re-called the UMI-ligation and nested PCR reads through MiXCR, storing one row per CDR3 protein. Here the sample spans 40,000 or so distinct CDR3 sequences, approximately 11% being singletons. Trimming stripped 3 bases from V and 4 bases from J, with 13 bases between. Germline V gene data show CDR1 as MDHEN and CDR2 as SYDVKM. This CDR3 has 15 residues. This clonotype was observed a handful of times. The treatment was: skin biopsy from PPD injection site in Mantoux-positive individual. The library had UMIs added by 3' ligation of an oligonucleotide to TCR cDNA. Skin biopsies came from PPD injection sites in Mantoux-positive individuals.

This chain joins TRBV28 and TRBJ1-5; TRBD1 might be the D (6 bases). The sequences come from skin, collected from a tuberculin skin test site. The receptor comes from an adult in good health. The DNA of the CDR3 is TGTGCCAGCAGTTTTGTCAGGGGCGGAAATCAGCCCCAGCATTTT. This translates into CASSFVRGGNQPQHF.